These 31 T cell receptor beta chains were sequenced from one sample in a study of blood T cell repertoires in COVID-19. TCRdb keeps only in-frame clones here, not all; method: immunoSEQ multiplex PCR. The sample shows about 160,000 clones, more than 65% of them seen only once. Material: PBMCs or T cells enriched from blood (not recorded which). The receptors shown here come from a man aged 55-75 years who had recovered from COVID-19.

The table lists this clone with a few counts. The chain's CDR3 is CASRPRGPGTQYF. CDR3 nucleotide sequence: TGTGCCAGCCGACCTAGGGGGCCGGGGACGCAGTACTTC. The rearrangement uses TRBV28 and TRBJ2-7; 7 nucleotides align to TRBD1. The CDR3 length is 13 residues. CDR1 MDHEN and CDR2 SYDVKM come from the germline V gene. With 8 bases clipped from V and 9 bases from J, the junction kept 13 bases outside the gene matches.

The chain is built from TRBV6-1 and TRBJ2-7; 10 bases line up with TRBD1. V lost 4 bases, J lost 2 bases, and 8 bases stayed unmatched. The CDR3 is made up of 16 amino acids. CDR1 MNHNS and CDR2 SASEGT come from the germline V gene. CDR3 nucleotide sequence: TGTGCCAGCAGTGGACTTGGGGGACAGGGGACCTACGAGCAGTACTTC. It codes for CASSGLGGQGTYEQYF.

This clone has at least ten counts. The J gene is TRBJ2-7, the V gene TRBV29-1, with 7 bases lining up with TRBD2. The CDR3 totals 13 residues. J was trimmed by 6 bases and V by 7 bases; bases with no gene match: 12. Per the germline V gene, CDR1 is SQVTM and CDR2 is ANQGSEA. The CDR3 is CSGKTGEGGEQYF. In DNA form, the CDR3 reads TGCAGCGGAAAAACGGGGGAGGGTGGCGAGCAGTACTTC.

CDR3: CACQRGQDTGELFF. In DNA form, the CDR3 reads TGTGCCTGCCAGAGGGGGCAGGACACCGGGGAGCTGTTTTTT. This chain connects TRBV30 to TRBJ2-2; 7 positions agree with TRBD1. Germline V gives CDR1 GTSNPN, CDR2 SVGIG (reference sequence). V shed 6 bases, J shed 3 bases, and the junction held 7 bases outside the gene matches. This CDR3 region has 14 residues.

CDR3 DNA: TGTGCCAGCAGTTTAGTCGCCAGGATTCCAACCTACGAGCAGTACTTC. Translation gives CASSLVARIPTYEQYF. The chain combines TRBV28 with TRBJ2-7; no firm D call. The CDR3 contains 16 residues. Trimming left V 2 bases short and J 2 bases short, with 16 bases between. Germline-derived CDR1 and CDR2 are MDHEN and SYDVKM.

This chain joins TRBV27 and TRBJ1-1, with 8 nucleotides matching TRBD1. The CDR3 is made up of 15 amino acids. CDR1 is MNHEY and CDR2 is SMNVEV in the germline V gene (reference sequence). V shed 2 bases and J 7 bases; nucleotides not matched to a gene: 9. The CDR3 sequence is CASSLIGDRLREAFF. The CDR3 DNA reads TGTGCCAGCAGTTTAATTGGGGACAGGCTACGTGAAGCTTTCTTT.

The chain joins TRBV30 to TRBJ1-2; 8 bases fit TRBD1. CDR1 and CDR2 (germline): GTSNPN, SVGIG (reference sequence). This CDR3 is 11 amino acids long. Germline trimming cut 7 bases from V and 6 bases from J; bases unmatched to any gene: 4. CDR3 in amino acids: CALGQAHGYTF. CDR3 nucleotide sequence: TGTGCCTTGGGACAGGCCCATGGCTACACCTTC.

CDR3 sequence (DNA): TGCGCCAGCAGAGCGGGACTAGCGGAAGAGACCCAGTACTTC. It is translated as CASRAGLAEETQYF. The chain joins TRBV5-1 to TRBJ2-5; the match to TRBD2 covers 11 bases. CDR3 length: 14 amino acids. With V trimmed by 5 bases and J by 3 bases, 3 bases remained unmatched. Germline CDR1 SGHRS, CDR2 YFSETQ. Filled out from reference TRBV5-1 and TRBJ2-5, the complete variable domain reads KAGVTQTPRYLIKTRGQQVTLSCSPISGHRSVSWYQQTPGQGLQFLFEYFSETQRNKGNFPGRFSGRQFSNSRSEMNVSTLELGDSALYLCASRAGLAEETQYFGPGTRLLVL.

The chain joins TRBV11-2 to TRBJ2-1, with D possibly TRBD2 on 7 matching bases. The CDR3 totals 15 residues. The V end was cut by 5 bases, the J end by 13 bases, with 24 bases between. The germline gives CDR1 SGHAT, CDR2 FQNNGV. In DNA, the CDR3 is TGTGCCAGCAGCCTCCAGCGGGGACAAGCCTCAGTTCAGTTCTTC. Amino acids: CASSLQRGQASVQFF.

CDR3 sequence (DNA): TGTGCCACCAGCCCGGGACTAGCGTTCTACAATGAGCAGTTCTTC. Translating gives CATSPGLAFYNEQFF. J is TRBJ2-1 and V is TRBV15; 10 bases match TRBD2. Germline V gives CDR1 LNHNV, CDR2 YYDKDF (reference sequence). With 5 bases clipped from V and 3 bases from J, the junction kept 4 bases outside the gene matches. CDR3 size: 15 residues.

This chain joins TRBV6-2 or TRBV6-3 and TRBJ2-7, with D possibly being TRBD2 (6 bases). CDR3 length equals 16 residues. V lost 6 bases and J 4 bases, leaving 22 bases between the germline ends. CDR1 MNHEY and CDR2 SVGEGT come from the germline V gene. The CDR3 bases are TGTGCCAGCAGCCGAGCCCGGGACTCCTTAAAATACGAGCAGTACTTC. Translated: CASSRARDSLKYEQYF.

The rearrangement joins TRBV3-1 (or the pseudogene TRBV3-2) to TRBJ2-1; D possibly corresponds to TRBD1 (5 bases). Trimming shortened V by 1 base and J by 1 base, and 8 bases separated the two germline ends. The CDR3 runs 15 residues. In germline, CDR1 is LGHDT, CDR2 YNNKEL (reference sequence). CDR3 bases: TGTGCCAGCAGCCAAGCCCCAGGGTCCTACAATGAGCAGTTCTTC. Its translation: CASSQAPGSYNEQFF.

V gene TRBV27 combines with J gene TRBJ1-2; D call uncertain. Germline-derived CDR1 and CDR2 are MNHEY and SMNVEV (reference sequence). Trimming took off 3 bases at V and 0 bases at J, with 14 bases between the two ends. There are 16 residues in the CDR3. CDR3 sequence (DNA): TGTGCCAGCAGTTTCAGGTGGGCCTCTACTAACTATGGCTACACCTTC. It translates to CASSFRWASTNYGYTF.

The chain couples TRBV6-1 to TRBJ1-3; unclear D gene. Trimming took 3 bases from V and 3 from J, leaving 9 bases between them. Germline V gives CDR1 MNHNS, CDR2 SASEGT. The CDR3 is 14 residues long. The CDR3 sequence: CASSEKPVGNTIYF. The CDR3 DNA sequence: TGTGCCAGCAGTGAGAAGCCCGTTGGAAACACCATATATTTT.

This clone showed up just a few times. V is TRBV10-3 and J is TRBJ2-6, with a tentative D call TRBD1 (6 bases). In germline, CDR1 is ENHRY, CDR2 SYGVKD. V was pared by 4 bases and J by 4 bases, with 17 bases between. The CDR3 is 17 amino acids. The CDR3: CAISAVLTGSGANVLTF. The CDR3 nucleotides are TGTGCCATCAGTGCAGTACTCACAGGGTCCGGGGCCAACGTCCTGACTTTC.

This rearrangement joins TRBV6-2 or TRBV6-3 to TRBJ2-7; no reliable D call. Trimming took 0 bases from V and 3 from J, leaving 12 bases between them. The CDR3 covers 15 residues. Per the germline V gene, CDR1 is MNHEY and CDR2 is SVGEGT. The CDR3 reads CASSYSSTPNYEQYF. CDR3 DNA: TGTGCCAGCAGTTACTCGAGTACGCCGAACTACGAGCAGTACTTC.

For the CDR3, the DNA is TGTGCCAGCAGTCCGGCCGCGGGAGTCATCATTGAGCAGTTCTTC. This sequence encodes CASSPAAGVIIEQFF. The J gene is TRBJ2-1, the V gene TRBV5-6, with TRBD2 matching over 7 bases. The CDR3 has 15 residues. CDR1 is SGHDT, CDR2 YYEEEE, per germline. Trimming removed 5 bases from V and 9 bases from J; junction bases left unmatched: 14.

This rearrangement joins TRBV7-9 to TRBJ2-1, with D possibly matching TRBD2 (6 bases). Trimming cost V 2 bases and J 0 bases, with 14 bases left between them. Germline assignment: CDR1 SEHNR and CDR2 FQNEAQ (reference sequence). The CDR3 is 17 amino acids. CDR3 amino acids: CASSLFSAGRSYNEQFF. CDR3 sequence (DNA): TGTGCCAGCAGCTTATTTTCTGCGGGGCGCTCCTACAATGAGCAGTTCTTC.

The gene calls are TRBV7-8 and TRBJ1-5; D uncertain. V dropped 0 bases and J dropped 4 bases, with 10 bases sitting between them. The CDR3 covers 15 residues. CDR1 SGHVS and CDR2 FQNEAQ come from the germline V gene. The CDR3, as DNA: TGTGCCAGCAGCTTAGCGGCAGGATGGAATCAGCCCCAGCATTTT. Protein product: CASSLAAGWNQPQHF.

The chain carries TRBV18 and TRBJ2-3, with TRBD2 matching over 12 bases. Trimming removed 3 bases from V and 8 bases from J; junction bases left unmatched: 12. Germline CDR1 reads KGHSH; CDR2 reads LQKENI. This CDR3 is 17 amino acids long. The CDR3 here is CASSPRTSGAVGGTQYF. CDR3 DNA sequence: TGTGCCAGCTCACCGCGGACTAGCGGGGCCGTAGGGGGTACGCAGTATTTT.

The chain has TRBV5-1 and TRBJ1-1; possibly TRBD1 for D (5 bases). CDR3 length: 14 amino acids. Germline CDR1 reads SGHRS; CDR2 reads YFSETQ. The V and J ends lost 4 bases and 5 bases respectively, with 15 bases between them. The CDR3 spells CASSPGDERTEAFF. In DNA form, the CDR3 reads TGCGCCAGCAGCCCGGGGGACGAAAGGACTGAAGCTTTCTTT. Full variable domain (missing parts from reference TRBV5-1 and TRBJ1-1): KAGVTQTPRYLIKTRGQQVTLSCSPISGHRSVSWYQQTPGQGLQFLFEYFSETQRNKGNFPGRFSGRQFSNSRSEMNVSTLELGDSALYLCASSPGDERTEAFFGQGTRLTVV.

CDR3 coding DNA: TGTGCCAGCAGCGTAGCTTCCGGGGGGGGCTACAATGAGCAGTTCTTC. Protein product: CASSVASGGGYNEQFF. The chain carries TRBV9 and TRBJ2-1, with TRBD2 matching 8 bases. V was pared by 0 bases and J by 3 bases, with 5 bases of the junction left unmatched. Looked up from germline, CDR1 is SGDLS and CDR2 is YYNGEE. This CDR3 has 16 residues.

The V and J genes are TRBV6-6 and TRBJ1-2; D remains ambiguous. CDR1 is MNHNY, CDR2 SVGAGI, per germline (reference sequence). V gave up 2 bases and J gave up 6 bases, with 10 bases separating them. The CDR3 runs 13 residues. CDR3 amino acids: CASSYGGPDGYTF. CDR3 in DNA: TGTGCCAGCAGTTACGGAGGGCCGGATGGCTACACCTTC.

The CDR3 region has the DNA TGCGCCAGCAGCTTAGGCAGGGGGCGCGACATTCAGTACTTC. It encodes CASSLGRGRDIQYF. The chain carries TRBV5-1 and TRBJ2-4; 8 bases agree with TRBD1. V gave up 2 bases and J gave up 8 bases; unmatched junction bases: 6. The length of the CDR3 is 14 residues. The germline gives CDR1 SGHRS, CDR2 YFSETQ.

The chain has TRBV10-2 and TRBJ2-7; 13 nucleotides agree with TRBD2. CDR1 is WSHSY and CDR2 is SAAADI in the germline V gene. The V gene end was trimmed by 6 bases and the J gene end by 0 bases; junction bases not matched to a gene: 2. The length of the CDR3 is 15 residues. Written as DNA, the CDR3 is TGCGCCAGCAGAGGACTAGCGGGGGACTCCTACGAGCAGTACTTC. This codes for CASRGLAGDSYEQYF.

The chain has TRBV19 and TRBJ1-3; no definite D call. The CDR3 is 15 amino acids. CDR1 is LNHDA, CDR2 SQIVND, per germline (reference sequence). Trimming left V 5 bases short and J 0 bases short, with 11 bases between. The CDR3: CASSQSWSSGNTIYF. Here the CDR3 DNA reads TGTGCCAGTAGTCAATCGTGGAGCTCTGGAAACACCATATATTTT.

As DNA, the CDR3 is TGTGCCAGCAGTTTAGCACAGGGTCAGCAGTACTTC. As protein: CASSLAQGQQYF. This rearrangement joins TRBV28 to TRBJ2-7; possible D gene TRBD1, 6 bases. Looked up from germline, CDR1 is MDHEN and CDR2 is SYDVKM. V was pared by 2 bases and J by 8 bases, with 10 bases between. This CDR3 contains 12 residues.

This chain uses TRBV12-3 or TRBV12-4 with TRBJ2-7, with D tentatively TRBD1 (5 bases). This CDR3 has 13 residues. Trimming removed 6 bases at V and 6 bases at J, with 15 bases between. This chain's CDR3 is CASRYDAQGEQYF. CDR3 DNA sequence: TGTGCCAGCAGGTATGATGCCCAGGGCGAGCAGTACTTC.

This clone was observed a single time. This chain links TRBV5-5 with TRBJ1-4; no clear D gene. Germline V gives CDR1 SGHKS, CDR2 YYEKEE (reference sequence). This CDR3 region has 14 residues. The ends were cut back, 1 base at V and 5 bases at J, with 9 bases in the middle. The CDR3 reads CASSLFSQNEKLFF. CDR3 in DNA: TGTGCCAGCAGCTTGTTTTCCCAAAATGAAAAACTGTTTTTT.

The table lists this clone with a few counts. CDR3 sequence (DNA): TGTGCCAGCAGCTTGCAGGGTGTCTATGGCTACACCTTC. Translated, it gives CASSLQGVYGYTF. This chain connects TRBV5-4 to TRBJ1-2, with D possibly matching TRBD1 (5 bases). This CDR3 is 13 amino acids long. The germline gives CDR1 SGHNT, CDR2 YYREEE (reference sequence). Deletions cut 1 base from V and 4 bases from J, with 8 bases between.

V usage is TRBV3-1 (or the pseudogene TRBV3-2) and J usage is TRBJ2-5; D not resolved. The CDR3 has 11 residues. CDR1 LGHDT and CDR2 YNNKEL come from the germline V gene (reference sequence). Trimming left V 3 bases short and J 5 bases short, with 4 bases between. The CDR3 nucleotides read TGTGCCAGCAGCCAGAGGGAGACCCAGTACTTC. This sequence encodes CASSQRETQYF.